Sequencing of this T cell receptor (beta chain) was carried out in a study of T cell responses to AZD1222 COVID-19 vaccine. Study-level background: Second doses were pooled across both intervals (about 4 or about 12 weeks). Findings and caveats of the study: White British donors predominated, females outnumbered males, and clonal diversity was possibly underestimated. Repertoires were obtained only post-peak T cell response.

Clones were read by immunoSEQ multiplex PCR, and TCRdb kept only the in-frame ones, dropping some. Among 120,000 or so clones listed, around 90% were seen once. On this clone itself: Its specificity is unknown.

This receptor was obtained from an adult in good health. Sequencing used peripheral blood, obtained on day 0 of AZD1222 vaccination.

The CDR3 here is CATSPEQGGTDTQYF. CDR3 bases: TGTGCCACCAGCCCAGAGCAGGGGGGCACAGATACGCAGTATTTT. J is TRBJ2-3 and V is TRBV15, with 7 bases lining up with TRBD1. This CDR3 comprises 15 residues. V was pared by 5 bases and J by 1 base, with 6 bases of the junction left unmatched. Looked up from germline, CDR1 is LNHNV and CDR2 is YYDKDF (reference sequence). Supplemented by reference TRBV15 and TRBJ2-3, the full variable domain reads DAMVIQNPRYQVTQFGKPVTLSCSQTLNHNVMYWYQQKSSQAPKLLFHYYDKDFNNEADTPDNFQSRRPNTSFCFLDIRSPGLGDTAMYLCATSPEQGGTDTQYFGPGTRLTVL.